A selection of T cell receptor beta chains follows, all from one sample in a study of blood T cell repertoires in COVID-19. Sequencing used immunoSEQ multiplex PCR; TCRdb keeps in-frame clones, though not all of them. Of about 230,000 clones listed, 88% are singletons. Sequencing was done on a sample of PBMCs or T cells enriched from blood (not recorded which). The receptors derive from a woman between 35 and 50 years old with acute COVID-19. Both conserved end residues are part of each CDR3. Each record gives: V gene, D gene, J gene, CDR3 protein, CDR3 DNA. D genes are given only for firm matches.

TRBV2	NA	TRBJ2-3	CASTPLRATDTQYF	TGTGCCAGCACTCCCTTGCGAGCAACAGATACGCAGTATTTT
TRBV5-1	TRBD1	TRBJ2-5	CASSLRQGGETQYF	TGCGCCAGCAGCTTAAGACAGGGCGGGGAGACCCAGTACTTC
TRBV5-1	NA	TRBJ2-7	CASSLASGAGEQYF	TGCGCCAGCAGCTTGGCATCAGGGGCGGGCGAGCAGTACTTC
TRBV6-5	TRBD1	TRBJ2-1	CAGGQPSYNEQFF	TGTGCCGGGGGACAGCCCTCTTACAATGAGCAGTTCTTC
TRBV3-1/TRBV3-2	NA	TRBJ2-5	CASSHYSPFKTQYF	TGTGCCAGCAGCCATTACTCCCCCTTTAAGACCCAGTACTTC
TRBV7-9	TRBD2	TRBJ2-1	CASSLATSGREEQFF	TGTGCCAGCAGCTTAGCCACTAGCGGGAGAGAGGAGCAGTTCTTC
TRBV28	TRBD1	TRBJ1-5	CASSFLGQAIMGNQPQHF	TGTGCCAGCAGTTTCCTCGGACAGGCCATTATGGGCAATCAGCCCCAGCATTTT
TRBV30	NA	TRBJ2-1	CAWNPGQLYNEQFF	TGTGCCTGGAATCCCGGACAGCTATACAATGAGCAGTTCTTC
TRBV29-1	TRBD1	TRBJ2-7	CSVVPDRVSYEQYF	TGCAGCGTTGTCCCGGACAGGGTTAGCTACGAGCAGTACTTC
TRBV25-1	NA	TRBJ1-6	CASSDRIDRGSPLHF	TGTGCCAGCAGTGACCGCATCGACCGGGGATCACCCCTCCACTTT
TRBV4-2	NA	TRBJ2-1	CASSQVLTYNEQFF	TGTGCCAGCAGCCAAGTTCTAACCTACAATGAGCAGTTCTTC
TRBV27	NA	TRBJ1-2	CASSLTGSYGYTF	TGTGCCAGCAGTTTAACAGGGAGCTATGGCTACACCTTC
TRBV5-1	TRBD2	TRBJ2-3	CASSPQTSGGTDTQYF	TGCGCCAGCAGCCCCCAAACTAGCGGGGGCACAGATACGCAGTATTTT
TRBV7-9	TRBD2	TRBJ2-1	CASSWEGSSYNEQFF	TGTGCCAGCAGCTGGGAGGGATCCTCCTACAATGAGCAGTTCTTC
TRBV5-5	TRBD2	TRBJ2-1	CASSLGTSSYNEQFF	TGTGCCAGCAGCCTCGGGACTAGCTCCTACAATGAGCAGTTCTTC
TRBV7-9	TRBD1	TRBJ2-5	CASSLTKRTGRETQYF	TGTGCCAGCAGCTTAACCAAGAGGACAGGGCGGGAGACCCAGTACTTC
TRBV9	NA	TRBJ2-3	CASSISWGADTQYF	TGTGCCAGCAGCATAAGCTGGGGGGCAGATACGCAGTATTTT
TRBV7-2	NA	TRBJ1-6	CASSLAQGNVSPLHF	TGTGCCAGCAGCTTAGCGCAGGGTAATGTTTCACCCCTCCACTTT
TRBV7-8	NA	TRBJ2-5	CASSLEGDTQYF	TGTGCCAGCAGCTTAGAGGGGGACACGCAGTACTTC